These 22 T cell receptor beta chains were sequenced from one sample in a study of cytomegalovirus exposure and HLA in healthy donors. Primers: 60 Vbeta forward and 13 Jbeta reverse. The data were produced by immunoSEQ multiplex PCR, yet TCRdb's version contains in-frame clones alone and is incomplete. The sample yields some 31,000 clones, of which the top ten take up roughly 3.5%. The sample consisted of PBMCs. These receptors all come from a woman aged 40 to 55 in good health and CMV-seropositive.

The chain recombines TRBV5-4 with TRBJ2-5; the D is unclear. Germline V gives CDR1 SGHNT, CDR2 YYREEE (reference sequence). There are 14 residues in the CDR3. Deletions cut 4 bases from V and 3 bases from J, with 13 bases between. Here the CDR3 reads CASSHWSDEETQYF. CDR3 bases: TGTGCCAGCAGCCACTGGAGTGATGAAGAGACCCAGTACTTC.

The CDR3 DNA follows: TGCGCCAGCAGCTTGGGGGCAGGGACCAACGTCCTGACTTTC. Amino acids: CASSLGAGTNVLTF. V gene TRBV5-1 combines with J gene TRBJ2-6; possible D gene TRBD1, 5 bases. Trimming took off 0 bases at V and 8 bases at J, with 9 bases between the two ends. CDR1 is SGHRS, CDR2 YFSETQ, per germline. The CDR3 has 14 residues.

The chain couples TRBV2 to TRBJ1-5, with unresolved D. Trimming left V 2 bases short and J 6 bases short, with 14 bases between. The CDR3 is 15 residues long. Germline CDR1 is SNHLY and CDR2 is FYNNEI. Here the CDR3 reads CASSELGRVGQPQHF. CDR3 nucleotides: TGTGCCAGCAGTGAACTCGGGAGAGTGGGTCAGCCCCAGCATTTT.

The chain uses TRBV5-1 and TRBJ2-7; D call uncertain. Looked up from germline, CDR1 is SGHRS and CDR2 is YFSETQ. Trimming left V 4 bases short and J 1 base short, with 12 bases between. The CDR3 is 14 amino acids. CDR3 loop: CASSPHTVSYEQYF. CDR3 DNA sequence: TGCGCCAGCAGCCCTCATACTGTATCCTACGAGCAGTACTTC.

CDR3 region: CASSPDRGRMNTEAFF. In DNA form, the CDR3 reads TGCGCCAGCAGCCCCGACAGGGGGCGCATGAACACTGAAGCTTTCTTT. The chain has TRBV4-1 and TRBJ1-1; 10 nucleotides line up with TRBD1. With 4 bases clipped from V and 0 bases from J, the junction kept 5 bases outside the gene matches. Germline values: CDR1 MGHRA, CDR2 YSYEKL. The CDR3 contains 16 residues.

The V gene is TRBV9, the J gene TRBJ1-2, with D unresolved. CDR3 length: 13 amino acids. V was trimmed by 5 bases and J by 2 bases, leaving 10 bases between them. Germline V CDR1 and CDR2: SGDLS, YYNGEE. The CDR3: CASRSGSNYGYTF. For the CDR3, the DNA is TGTGCCAGCAGGTCGGGGTCGAACTATGGCTACACCTTC.

This chain uses TRBV7-2 with TRBJ2-7; 10 bases are a match to TRBD2. Germline V lookup: CDR1 SGHTA, CDR2 FQGNSA. Trimming cost V 5 bases and J 1 base; bases outside gene matches: 8. The CDR3 runs 16 residues. The DNA of the CDR3 is TGTGCCAGCAGCCTTAGCTCGACTAGCGGGTCCTACGAGCAGTACTTC. Amino acids: CASSLSSTSGSYEQYF.

The chain combines TRBV5-6 with TRBJ1-5; 7 bases align to TRBD1. Germline values: CDR1 SGHDT, CDR2 YYEEEE. The CDR3 consists of 14 residues. V lost 5 bases, J lost 4 bases, and 6 bases stayed unmatched. The CDR3 protein is CASSLTGSNQPQHF. DNA for the CDR3: TGTGCCAGCAGTCTGACAGGGAGTAATCAGCCCCAGCATTTT.

The rearrangement links TRBV14 to TRBJ2-1, with 8 nucleotides matching TRBD2. V gave up 4 bases and J gave up 3 bases; unmatched junction bases: 8. Per germline, CDR1 SGHDN and CDR2 FVKESK. This CDR3 region has 16 residues. CDR3 sequence reads: CASSRMGGLDYNEQFF. Here the CDR3 DNA reads TGTGCCAGCAGCCGTATGGGGGGACTAGACTACAATGAGCAGTTCTTC.

The CDR3, as DNA: TGTGCCAGCTCAACTCGGCAGGGGGCTGTCAATGAGCAGTTCTTC. This codes for CASSTRQGAVNEQFF. The V and J genes are TRBV18 and TRBJ2-1; 8 bases map to TRBD1. The V gene's germline CDR1 is KGHSH and CDR2 LQKENI. The CDR3 sequence is 15 residues long. V was clipped by 5 bases and J by 6 bases; unmatched bases: 9.

V usage is TRBV4-2 and J usage is TRBJ2-7; D may be TRBD2 (6 bases). Germline values: CDR1 LGHNA, CDR2 YNFKEQ. The V and J ends lost 0 bases and 3 bases respectively, with 15 bases between them. This CDR3 is 16 amino acids long. The CDR3 spells CASSQDPLAANYEQYF. CDR3 DNA: TGTGCCAGCAGCCAAGACCCCTTAGCGGCTAACTACGAGCAGTACTTC.

This chain links TRBV19 with TRBJ2-2; 10 positions agree with TRBD1. Germline V gene data show CDR1 as LNHDA and CDR2 as SQIVND (reference sequence). With 6 bases clipped from V and 7 bases from J, the junction kept 8 bases outside the gene matches. This CDR3 has 15 residues. CDR3 region: CASSTGTGASGELFF. DNA of the CDR3: TGTGCCAGTAGCACCGGGACAGGGGCGAGCGGGGAGCTGTTTTTT.

The gene calls are TRBV5-1 and TRBJ1-5; 9 nucleotides align to TRBD1. Germline loops: CDR1 SGHRS, CDR2 YFSETQ. CDR3 length: 16 amino acids. The ends lost 1 base at V and 6 bases at J; junction bases unmatched: 8. The CDR3: CASSLKGAGQGQPQHF. The DNA of the CDR3 is TGCGCCAGCAGCTTGAAGGGGGCGGGACAGGGTCAGCCCCAGCATTTT.

The V call is TRBV28, the J call TRBJ1-5; no reliable D call. Germline lookup yields CDR1 MDHEN and CDR2 SYDVKM. The CDR3 extends over 12 amino acids. CDR3 DNA sequence: TGTGCAATGTCGGGTTCAAATCAGCCCCAGCATTTT. This gives the protein CAMSGSNQPQHF.

The V gene is TRBV18, the J gene TRBJ2-1; 10 bases align to TRBD1. The trim removed 3 bases at V and 3 bases at J, leaving 5 bases unmatched. The germline V gene has CDR1 KGHSH and CDR2 LQKENI. The CDR3 has 16 amino acids. The CDR3 DNA follows: TGTGCCAGCTCACCCGACAGGGGGCATGACTACAATGAGCAGTTCTTC. Its protein is CASSPDRGHDYNEQFF.

V is TRBV30 and J is TRBJ2-7, with D uncertain. Trimming left V 2 bases short and J 4 bases short, with 12 bases between. The CDR3 contains 13 residues. Germline lookup yields CDR1 GTSNPN and CDR2 SVGIG (reference sequence). For the CDR3, the DNA is TGTGCCTGGAGTAACAGAGACGGATACGAGCAGTACTTC. This gives the protein CAWSNRDGYEQYF.

This chain links TRBV5-4 with TRBJ2-3; TRBD1 aligns across 10 bases. The CDR3 is made up of 15 amino acids. The ends lost 4 bases at V and 1 base at J; junction bases unmatched: 3. In germline, CDR1 is SGHNT, CDR2 YYREEE (reference sequence). CDR3 nucleotide sequence: TGTGCCAGCAGCCTCGGGACAGGGGGCACAGATACGCAGTATTTT. This gives the protein CASSLGTGGTDTQYF. Filled out from reference TRBV5-4 and TRBJ2-3, the complete variable domain reads ETGVTQSPTHLIKTRGQQVTLRCSSQSGHNTVSWYQQALGQGPQFIFQYYREEENGRGNFPPRFSGLQFPNYSSELNVNALELDDSALYLCASSLGTGGTDTQYFGPGTRLTVL.

The chain employs TRBV7-3 and TRBJ1-1; no firm D call. CDR3 size: 13 residues. Germline V gene data show CDR1 as SGHTA and CDR2 as FQGTGA. V shed 2 bases and J shed 0 bases, with 4 bases lying between them. The CDR3 sequence is CASSLWLNTEAFF. CDR3 sequence (DNA): TGTGCCAGCAGCTTATGGCTGAACACTGAAGCTTTCTTT.

The rearrangement links TRBV28 to TRBJ1-2; no clear D. In germline, CDR1 is MDHEN, CDR2 SYDVKM. The CDR3 totals 12 residues. The V gene lost 1 base and the J gene lost 7 bases, with 7 bases spanning the gap. As DNA, the CDR3 is TGTGCCAGCAGTTTATCCTTAGTTGGCTACACCTTC. Translating gives CASSLSLVGYTF.

This chain uses TRBV29-1 with TRBJ2-2; 8 nucleotides agree with TRBD2. Germline trimming cut 2 bases from V and 2 bases from J; bases unmatched to any gene: 7. The CDR3 is made up of 16 amino acids. Germline V gene data show CDR1 as SQVTM and CDR2 as ANQGSEA. As DNA, the CDR3 is TGCAGCGTTGAATGGACTAGCAAATACAACACCGGGGAGCTGTTTTTT. Translated, it gives CSVEWTSKYNTGELFF.

The rearrangement joins TRBV30 to TRBJ1-5, with no clear D. Looked up from germline, CDR1 is GTSNPN and CDR2 is SVGIG (reference sequence). V was cut by 0 bases and J by 2 bases, with 11 bases left in between. This CDR3 spans 15 amino acids. In DNA, the CDR3 is TGTGCCTGGAGTGTAGAGGGCTTGGGCAATCAGCCCCAGCATTTT. This translates into CAWSVEGLGNQPQHF. The variable domain in full, with the rest retrieved from reference TRBV30 and TRBJ1-5, is SQTIHQWPATLVQPVGSPLSLECTVEGTSNPNLYWYRQAAGRGLQLLFYSVGIGQISSEVPQNLSASRPQDRQFILSSKKLLLSDSGFYLCAWSVEGLGNQPQHFGDGTRLSIL.

This chain joins TRBV10-2 and TRBJ1-2; the match to TRBD1 covers 8 bases. The CDR3 extends over 14 amino acids. The V gene end was trimmed by 3 bases and the J gene end by 4 bases; junction bases not matched to a gene: 4. Looked up from germline, CDR1 is WSHSY and CDR2 is SAAADI. The CDR3 loop reads CASSDQGAGYGYTF. CDR3 coding DNA: TGCGCCAGCAGTGACCAGGGGGCGGGCTATGGCTACACCTTC.